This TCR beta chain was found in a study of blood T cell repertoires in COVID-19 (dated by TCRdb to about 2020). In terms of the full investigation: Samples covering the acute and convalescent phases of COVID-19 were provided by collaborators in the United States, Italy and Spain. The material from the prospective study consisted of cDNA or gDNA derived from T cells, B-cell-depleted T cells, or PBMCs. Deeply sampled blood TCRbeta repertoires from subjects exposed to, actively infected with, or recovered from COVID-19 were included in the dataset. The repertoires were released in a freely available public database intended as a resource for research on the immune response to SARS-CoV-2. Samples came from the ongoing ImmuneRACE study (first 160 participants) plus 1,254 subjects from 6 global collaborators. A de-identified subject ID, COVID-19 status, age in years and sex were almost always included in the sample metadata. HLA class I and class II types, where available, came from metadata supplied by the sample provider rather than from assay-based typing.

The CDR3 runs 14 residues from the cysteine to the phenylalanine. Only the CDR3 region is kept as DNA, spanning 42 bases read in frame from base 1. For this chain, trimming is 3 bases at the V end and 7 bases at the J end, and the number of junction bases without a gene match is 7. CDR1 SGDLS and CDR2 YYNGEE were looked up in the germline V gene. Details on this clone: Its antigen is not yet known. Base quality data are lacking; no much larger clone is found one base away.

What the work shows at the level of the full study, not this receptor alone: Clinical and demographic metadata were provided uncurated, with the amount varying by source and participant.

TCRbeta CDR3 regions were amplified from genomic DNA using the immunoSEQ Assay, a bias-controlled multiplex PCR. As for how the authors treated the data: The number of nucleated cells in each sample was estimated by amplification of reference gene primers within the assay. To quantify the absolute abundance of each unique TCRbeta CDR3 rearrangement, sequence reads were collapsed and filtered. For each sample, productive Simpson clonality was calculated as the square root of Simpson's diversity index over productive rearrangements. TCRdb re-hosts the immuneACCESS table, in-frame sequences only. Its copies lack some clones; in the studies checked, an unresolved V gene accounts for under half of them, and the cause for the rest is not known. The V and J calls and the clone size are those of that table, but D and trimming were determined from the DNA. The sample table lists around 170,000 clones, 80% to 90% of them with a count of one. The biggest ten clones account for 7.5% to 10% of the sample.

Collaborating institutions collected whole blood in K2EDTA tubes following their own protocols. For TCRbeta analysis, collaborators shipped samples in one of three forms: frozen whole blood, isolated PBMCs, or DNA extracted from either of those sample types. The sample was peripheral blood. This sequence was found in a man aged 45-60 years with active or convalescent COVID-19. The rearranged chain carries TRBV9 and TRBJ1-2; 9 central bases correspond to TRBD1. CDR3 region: CASSDPGTGIGYTF. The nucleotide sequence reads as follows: TGTGCCAGCAGCGACCCCGGGACAGGGATTGGCTACACCTTC.